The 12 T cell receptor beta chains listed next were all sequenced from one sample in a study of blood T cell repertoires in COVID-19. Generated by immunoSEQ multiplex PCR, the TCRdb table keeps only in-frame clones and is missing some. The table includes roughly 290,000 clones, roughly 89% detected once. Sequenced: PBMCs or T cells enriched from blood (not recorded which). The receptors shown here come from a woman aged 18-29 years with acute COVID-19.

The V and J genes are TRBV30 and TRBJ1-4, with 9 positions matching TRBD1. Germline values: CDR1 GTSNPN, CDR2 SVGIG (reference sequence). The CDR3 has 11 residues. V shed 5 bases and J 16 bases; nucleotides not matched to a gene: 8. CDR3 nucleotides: TGTGCCTGGGAGACAGGGGGGCCTTGGTTTTTT. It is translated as CAWETGGPWFF.

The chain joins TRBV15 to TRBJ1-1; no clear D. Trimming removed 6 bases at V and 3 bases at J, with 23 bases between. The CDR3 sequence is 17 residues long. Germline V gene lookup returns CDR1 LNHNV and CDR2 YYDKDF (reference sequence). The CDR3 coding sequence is TGTGCCACCAGTGTTGGCCGCGGTTCGCGGCGGGACACTGAAGCTTTCTTT. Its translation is CATSVGRGSRRDTEAFF. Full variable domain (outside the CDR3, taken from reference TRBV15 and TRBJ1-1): DAMVIQNPRYQVTQFGKPVTLSCSQTLNHNVMYWYQQKSSQAPKLLFHYYDKDFNNEADTPDNFQSRRPNTSFCFLDIRSPGLGDTAMYLCATSVGRGSRRDTEAFFGQGTRLTVV.

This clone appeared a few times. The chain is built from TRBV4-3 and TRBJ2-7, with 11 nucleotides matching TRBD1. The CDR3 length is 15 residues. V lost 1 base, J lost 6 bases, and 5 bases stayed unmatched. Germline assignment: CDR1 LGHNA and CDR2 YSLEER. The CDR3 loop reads CASSQVRDRGVEQYF. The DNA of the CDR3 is TGCGCCAGCAGCCAAGTAAGGGACAGGGGGGTCGAGCAGTACTTC.

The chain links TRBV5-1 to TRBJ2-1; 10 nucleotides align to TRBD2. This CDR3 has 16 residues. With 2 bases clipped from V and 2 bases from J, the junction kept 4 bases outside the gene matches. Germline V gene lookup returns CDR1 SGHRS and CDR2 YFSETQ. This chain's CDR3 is CASSLRLAGAYNEQFF. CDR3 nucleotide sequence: TGCGCCAGCAGCTTAAGACTAGCGGGCGCCTACAATGAGCAGTTCTTC.

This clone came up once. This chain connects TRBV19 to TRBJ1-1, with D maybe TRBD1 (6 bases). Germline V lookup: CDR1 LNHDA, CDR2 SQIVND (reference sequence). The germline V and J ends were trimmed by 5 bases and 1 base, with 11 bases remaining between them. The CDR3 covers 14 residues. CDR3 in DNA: TGTGCCAGTAGTCACAGGGAGCCGAACACTGAAGCTTTCTTT. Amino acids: CASSHREPNTEAFF.

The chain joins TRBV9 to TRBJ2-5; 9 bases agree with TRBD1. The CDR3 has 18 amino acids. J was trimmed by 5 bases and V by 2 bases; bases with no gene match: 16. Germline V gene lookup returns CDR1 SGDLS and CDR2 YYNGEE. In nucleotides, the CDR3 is TGTGCCAGCAGCGTCACTTATCGACAGGGGGTCGTTGAGGAGACCCAGTACTTC. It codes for CASSVTYRQGVVEETQYF.

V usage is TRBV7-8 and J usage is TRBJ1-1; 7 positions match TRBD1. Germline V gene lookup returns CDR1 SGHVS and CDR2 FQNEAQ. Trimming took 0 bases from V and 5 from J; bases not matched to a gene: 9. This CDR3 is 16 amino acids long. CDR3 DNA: TGTGCCAGCAGCTTAGCTAGGGGGCGAACCCGTACTGAAGCTTTCTTT. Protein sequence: CASSLARGRTRTEAFF.

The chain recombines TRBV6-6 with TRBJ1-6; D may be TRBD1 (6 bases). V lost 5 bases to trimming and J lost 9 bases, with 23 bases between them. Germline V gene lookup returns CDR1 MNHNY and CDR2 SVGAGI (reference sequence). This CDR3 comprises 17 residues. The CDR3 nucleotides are TGTGCCAGCAGTCGGAACGTCAACAGGGTAGGGTTTTCACCCCTCCACTTT. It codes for CASSRNVNRVGFSPLHF.

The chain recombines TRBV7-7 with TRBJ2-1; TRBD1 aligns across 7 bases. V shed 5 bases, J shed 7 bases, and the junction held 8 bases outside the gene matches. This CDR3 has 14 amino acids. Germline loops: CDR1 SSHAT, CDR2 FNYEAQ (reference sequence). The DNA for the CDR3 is TGTGCCAGCAGCCTAGACAGGGTAGAGAATGAGCAGTTCTTC. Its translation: CASSLDRVENEQFF.

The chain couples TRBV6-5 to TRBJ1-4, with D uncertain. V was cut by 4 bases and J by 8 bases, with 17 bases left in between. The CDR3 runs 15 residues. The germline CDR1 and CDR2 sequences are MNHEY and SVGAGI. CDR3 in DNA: TGTGCCAGCAGTTCAACCGGTGCCCTTCGAGAAAAACTGTTTTTT. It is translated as CASSSTGALREKLFF.

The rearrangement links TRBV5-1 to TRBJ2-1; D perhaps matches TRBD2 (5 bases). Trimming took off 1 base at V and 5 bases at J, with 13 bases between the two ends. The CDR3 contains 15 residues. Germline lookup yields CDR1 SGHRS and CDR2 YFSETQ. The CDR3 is CASSLSRGTNNEQFF. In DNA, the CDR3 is TGCGCCAGCAGCTTGTCCCGGGGTACTAACAATGAGCAGTTCTTC.

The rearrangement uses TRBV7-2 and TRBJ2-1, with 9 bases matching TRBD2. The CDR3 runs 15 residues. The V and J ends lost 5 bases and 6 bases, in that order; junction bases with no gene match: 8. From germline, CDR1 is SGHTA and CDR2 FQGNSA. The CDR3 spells CASSPSGRSVNEQFF. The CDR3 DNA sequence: TGTGCCAGCAGCCCCAGCGGGAGGAGTGTCAATGAGCAGTTCTTC.